The clone carrying this T cell receptor beta chain has just a few counts. Its antigen is still unknown. Germline V CDR1 and CDR2: MDHEN, SYDVKM. Losses at the gene ends were 8 bases for V and 3 bases for J; bases not matched to a gene: 7. This CDR3 is 14 amino acids long. These data are taken from a study of metastatic and nonmetastatic thyroid tumors. Study-level background: Repertoire comparisons spanned blood and tumor or nodule tissue from malignant and benign thyroid patients. Study-wide points: A significant increase in TCR beta diversity was reportedly seen in malignant thyroid tumors relative to benign nodules, in blood and tumor.

As handled by the study authors: Clinicopathological groups of papillary thyroid cancer showed CDR3 differences that were used to build a distant-metastasis classifier. TCRdb re-analyzed the PCR reads through MiXCR. TCRdb's processing, not the authors' own work, is the source of the V and J calls. This sample carries approximately 15,000 clones, 24% of them seen once, and the ten largest clones take under 10%. None of the patients had undergone any treatment ahead of thyroid surgery. Material for sequencing was tumor tissue. This sequence was found in a female donor with papillary thyroid cancer or a benign thyroid nodule (not recorded which). Some clones in this sample may be carry-over from other donors' samples. The gene calls are TRBV28 and TRBJ1-1, with TRBD1 identical over 9 bases. CDR3 residues: CASETGGSDTEAFF. CDR3 DNA sequence: TGTGCCAGCGAAACAGGGGGCTCGGACACTGAAGCTTTCTTT.